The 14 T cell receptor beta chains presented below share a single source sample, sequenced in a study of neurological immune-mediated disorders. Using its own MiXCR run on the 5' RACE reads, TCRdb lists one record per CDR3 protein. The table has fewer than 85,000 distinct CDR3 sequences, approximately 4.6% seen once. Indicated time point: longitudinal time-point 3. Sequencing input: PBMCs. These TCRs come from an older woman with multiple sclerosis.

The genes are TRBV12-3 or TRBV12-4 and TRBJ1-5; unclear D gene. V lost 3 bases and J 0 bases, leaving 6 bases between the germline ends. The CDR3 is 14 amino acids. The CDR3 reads CASSFSYSNQPQHF. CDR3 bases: TGTGCCAGCAGTTTCAGTTATAGCAATCAGCCCCAGCATTTT.

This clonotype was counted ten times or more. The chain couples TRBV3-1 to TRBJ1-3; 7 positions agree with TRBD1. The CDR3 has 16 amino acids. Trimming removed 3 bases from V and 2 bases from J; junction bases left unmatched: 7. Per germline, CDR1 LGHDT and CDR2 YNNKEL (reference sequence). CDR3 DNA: TGTGCCAGCAGCCAGCGGGGGGGGACAGCTGGAAACACCATATATTTT. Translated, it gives CASSQRGGTAGNTIYF.

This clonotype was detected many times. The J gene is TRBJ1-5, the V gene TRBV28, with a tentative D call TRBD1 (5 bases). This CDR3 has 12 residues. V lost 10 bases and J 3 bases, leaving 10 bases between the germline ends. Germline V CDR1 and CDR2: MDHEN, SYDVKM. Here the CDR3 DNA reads TGTGCCACCGACAGCAACAATCAGCCCCAGCATTTT. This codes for CATDSNNQPQHF.

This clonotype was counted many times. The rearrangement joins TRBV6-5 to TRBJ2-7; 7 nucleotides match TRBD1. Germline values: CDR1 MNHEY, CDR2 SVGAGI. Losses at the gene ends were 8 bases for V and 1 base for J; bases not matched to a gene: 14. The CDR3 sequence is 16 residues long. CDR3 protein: CASSSGSRGKSYEQYF. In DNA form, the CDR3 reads TGTGCCAGCTCCTCCGGCTCCAGGGGGAAATCCTACGAGCAGTACTTC.

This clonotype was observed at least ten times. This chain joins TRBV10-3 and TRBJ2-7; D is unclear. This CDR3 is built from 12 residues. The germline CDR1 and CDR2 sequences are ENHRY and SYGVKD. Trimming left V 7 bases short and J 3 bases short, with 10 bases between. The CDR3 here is CAITGNIYEQYF. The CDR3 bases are TGTGCCATCACCGGAAACATCTACGAGCAGTACTTC.

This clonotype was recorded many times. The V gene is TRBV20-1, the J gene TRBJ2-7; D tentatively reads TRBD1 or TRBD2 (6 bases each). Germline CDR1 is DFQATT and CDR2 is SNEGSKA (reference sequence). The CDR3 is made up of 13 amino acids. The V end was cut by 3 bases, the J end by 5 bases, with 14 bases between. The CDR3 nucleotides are TGCAGTGCTAGGGGGGTAGGGGGGAACGAGCAGTACTTC. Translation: CSARGVGGNEQYF.

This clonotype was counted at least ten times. The DNA for the CDR3 is TGTGCCAGCAGTTTCTACAATAAGGGAGGCTACACCTTC. The encoded protein is CASSFYNKGGYTF. The genes are TRBV27 and TRBJ1-2; D call uncertain. V lost 3 bases to trimming and J lost 8 bases, with 13 bases between them. The CDR3 runs 13 residues. Germline loops: CDR1 MNHEY, CDR2 SMNVEV (reference sequence).

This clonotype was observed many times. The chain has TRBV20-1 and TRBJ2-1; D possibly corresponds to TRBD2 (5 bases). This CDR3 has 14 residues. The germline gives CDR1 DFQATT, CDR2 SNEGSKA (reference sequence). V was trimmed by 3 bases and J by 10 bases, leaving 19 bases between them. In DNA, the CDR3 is TGCAGTGCTAGTAAGGCAGTAGGGCGCGGGGAGCAGTTCTTC. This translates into CSASKAVGRGEQFF.

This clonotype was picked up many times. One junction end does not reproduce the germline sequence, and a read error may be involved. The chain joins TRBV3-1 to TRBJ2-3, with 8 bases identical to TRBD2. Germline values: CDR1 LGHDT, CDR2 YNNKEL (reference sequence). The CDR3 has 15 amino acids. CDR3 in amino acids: CASSQTRTSIDTQYF. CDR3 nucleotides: TGTGCCAGCAGCCAAACCCGGACTAGCATAGATACGCAGTATTTT.

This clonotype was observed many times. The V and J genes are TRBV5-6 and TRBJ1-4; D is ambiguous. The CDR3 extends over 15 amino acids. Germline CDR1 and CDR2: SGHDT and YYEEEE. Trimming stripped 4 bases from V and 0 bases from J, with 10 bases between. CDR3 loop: CASSGARATNEKLFF. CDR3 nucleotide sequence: TGTGCCAGCAGCGGCGCGCGGGCAACTAATGAAAAACTGTTTTTT.

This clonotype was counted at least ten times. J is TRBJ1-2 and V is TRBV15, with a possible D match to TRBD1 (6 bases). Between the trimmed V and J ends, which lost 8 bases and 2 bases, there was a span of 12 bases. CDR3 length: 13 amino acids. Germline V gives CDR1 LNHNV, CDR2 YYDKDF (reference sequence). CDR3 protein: CATAPGANYGYTF. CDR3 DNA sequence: TGTGCCACCGCCCCAGGGGCCAACTATGGCTACACCTTC.

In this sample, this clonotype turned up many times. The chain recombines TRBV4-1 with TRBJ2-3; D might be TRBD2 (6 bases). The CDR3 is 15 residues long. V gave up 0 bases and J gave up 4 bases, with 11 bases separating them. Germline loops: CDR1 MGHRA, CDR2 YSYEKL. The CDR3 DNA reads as TGCGCCAGCAGCCAAGATCCTCCTAGCGCAGATACGCAGTATTTT. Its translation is CASSQDPPSADTQYF.

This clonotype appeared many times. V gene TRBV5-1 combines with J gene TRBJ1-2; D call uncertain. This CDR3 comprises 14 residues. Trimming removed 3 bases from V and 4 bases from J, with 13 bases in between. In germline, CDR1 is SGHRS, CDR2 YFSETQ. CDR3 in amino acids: CASSSGPTGYGYTF. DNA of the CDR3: TGCGCCAGCAGCTCGGGCCCGACGGGCTATGGCTACACCTTC.

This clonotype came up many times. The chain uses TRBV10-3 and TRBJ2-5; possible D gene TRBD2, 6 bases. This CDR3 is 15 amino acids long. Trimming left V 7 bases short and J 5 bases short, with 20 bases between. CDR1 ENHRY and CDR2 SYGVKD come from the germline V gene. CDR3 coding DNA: TGTGCCATCAACCGACCTGAGGCCGGAGGGGAGACCCAGTACTTC. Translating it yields CAINRPEAGGETQYF.